A selection of T cell receptor beta chains follows, all from one sample in a study of OX40 agonist ivuxolimab in advanced cancers. Libraries were prepared by immunoSEQ multiplex PCR; TCRdb keeps only in-frame clonotypes and omits some of them. The sample contains some 80,000 clones, 65% to 85% of which appear only once. This specimen consisted of CD4+ or CD8+ T cells sorted from blood, obtained in a trial of the OX40 agonist ivuxolimab. These receptors came from an adult with an advanced solid tumor such as melanoma, head and neck, liver or kidney cancer. The CDR3 runs from the conserved cysteine through the conserved F or W. D genes are given only for firm matches. Clone size is not always given. Where it is, it says once, few, many or a class for expanded clones.

TRBV30,TRBJ1-1,NA,NA,TGTGCCTGTGGGGTAGGGTGGGACACTGAAGCTTTCTTT,CACGVGWDTEAFF
TRBV5-1,TRBJ2-7,NA,NA,TGCGCCAGCAGCCAAACAAATACCTACGAGCAGTACTTC,CASSQTNTYEQYF
TRBV6-6,TRBJ1-2,NA,NA,TGTGCCAGCAGTTTCTCCTCGGAGGGCCACTATGGCTACACCTTC,CASSFSSEGHYGYTF
TRBV4-2,TRBJ2-1,NA,NA,TGTGCCAGCAGGGACAATGAGCAGTTCTTC,CASRDNEQFF
TRBV9,TRBJ1-3,TRBD1,NA,TGTGCCAGCAGCGTAGATTCAGGGGGCTACTCTGGAAACACCATATATTTT,CASSVDSGGYSGNTIYF
TRBV11-2,TRBJ2-3,TRBD2,few,TGTGCCAGCAGCGCCCTGCGGGGGGGGGCAGATACGCAGTATTTT,CASSALRGGADTQYF
TRBV4-2,TRBJ1-2,TRBD1,NA,TGTGCCAGCAGCCAAGGTCACAGGGGGCAGAGCTATGGCTACACCTTC,CASSQGHRGQSYGYTF
TRBV7-6,TRBJ1-1,TRBD1,NA,TGTGCCAGTTCAGGGGGCACTGAAGCTTTCTTT,CASSGGTEAFF
TRBV5-1,TRBJ2-7,TRBD1,NA,TGCGCCAGCAGCCTTACGACAGGGGCCGACTACGAGCAGTACTTC,CASSLTTGADYEQYF
TRBV13,TRBJ1-2,TRBD1,NA,TGTGCCAGCAGCTTAGACGGGACAGGGGCTTCGGGATATGGCTACACCTTC,CASSLDGTGASGYGYTF
TRBV7-2,TRBJ2-7,NA,NA,TGTGCCAGCAGCTTACAGTCAAACTCCTACGAGCAGTACTTC,CASSLQSNSYEQYF
TRBV7-3,TRBJ2-5,NA,NA,TGTGCCAGCAGCCGTAGCGTACAAGAGACCCAGTACTTC,CASSRSVQETQYF
TRBV11-3,TRBJ2-1,TRBD2,NA,TGTGCCAGCAGCTCGGCCCATACTAGCGGGGAACGATTAGGGCAGTTCTTC,CASSSAHTSGERLGQFF
TRBV11-2,TRBJ1-4,TRBD1,NA,TGTGCCAGCAGCCTCGGGGACAGGGATAATGAAAAACTGTTTTTT,CASSLGDRDNEKLFF
TRBV19,TRBJ2-7,NA,NA,TGTGCCAGCACTACATCAGTCGGCAGCACCTACGAGCAGTACTTC,CASTTSVGSTYEQYF
TRBV7-3,TRBJ2-1,NA,NA,TGTGCCAGCAGCCGAGGTAGTAATGAGCAGTTCTTC,CASSRGSNEQFF
TRBV6-5,TRBJ2-3,TRBD2,NA,TGTGCCAGCAGTTACACGCCCCTAGCGGGGGGCGGCACGCAGTATTTT,CASSYTPLAGGGTQYF
TRBV2,TRBJ2-5,TRBD2,NA,TGTGCCAGCAGTGGGTTAACTAGCGGGGAGGAAGAGACCCAGTACTTC,CASSGLTSGEEETQYF
TRBV28,TRBJ2-5,NA,NA,TGTGCCAGCAGAGGAGGAGGGGACGCCAGGATGGCCCAGTACTTC,CASRGGGDARMAQYF
TRBV2,TRBJ1-2,NA,many,TGTGCCAGCAGTGACAGCCCGGAGGACTACACCTTC,CASSDSPEDYTF
TRBV7-9,TRBJ2-5,NA,once,TGTGCCAGCAGCCCTACAGGGCGAGAGACCCAGTACTTC,CASSPTGRETQYF
TRBV30,TRBJ1-2,NA,NA,TGTGCCTGGAGGCCCCAGGGGATAGGGGTCTATGGCTACACCTTC,CAWRPQGIGVYGYTF
TRBV7-8,TRBJ1-5,TRBD1,NA,TGTGCCAGCAGCTTAGAAGGGGACAGGGGGCGCGCAGGTCAGCCCCAGCATTTT,CASSLEGDRGRAGQPQHF
TRBV19,TRBJ2-3,NA,once,TGTGCCAGTAGTATCGCCGGGACCAGCACAGATACGCAGTATTTT,CASSIAGTSTDTQYF
TRBV19,TRBJ1-1,NA,NA,TGTGCCAGTTACAGGAACACTGAAGCTTTCTTT,CASYRNTEAFF
TRBV5-1,TRBJ2-5,NA,once,TGCGCCAGCAGCTTGGACCAGGGAGGGACCCAGTACTTC,CASSLDQGGTQYF
TRBV7-2,TRBJ2-5,NA,once,TGTGCCAGCAGGAGGGGACAAGAGACCCAGTACTTC,CASRRGQETQYF
TRBV7-3,TRBJ2-5,NA,NA,TGTGCCAGCAGCTTCCAGGGTGGGGAGACCCAGTACTTC,CASSFQGGETQYF
TRBV11-3,TRBJ2-7,NA,NA,TGTGCCAGCAGGACGGGTAGCTCCTACGAGCAGTACTTC,CASRTGSSYEQYF
TRBV18,TRBJ1-5,NA,NA,TGTGCCAGCTCACCAGACGGGTCTAACAATCAGCCCCAGCATTTT,CASSPDGSNNQPQHF
TRBV4-2,TRBJ2-1,NA,once,TGTGCCAGCAGCCAAGATCCCGCTACTGAGCAGTTCTTC,CASSQDPATEQFF
TRBV19,TRBJ2-1,NA,NA,TGTGCCAGTAGTATTGGGGGGAACAATGAGCAGTTCTTC,CASSIGGNNEQFF
TRBV15,TRBJ2-1,NA,NA,TGTGCCACCAGCAGAGACGCGTTTGATGAGCAGTTCTTC,CATSRDAFDEQFF
TRBV5-4,TRBJ1-1,TRBD1,NA,TGTGCCAGCAGCTCAAAGGGGACAGGGGTTCTCGGAGCTTTCTTT,CASSSKGTGVLGAFF
TRBV6-5,TRBJ1-1,TRBD1,NA,TGTGCCAGCAGTTACTCCGGGACAGTTGAAGCTTTCTTT,CASSYSGTVEAFF
TRBV7-2,TRBJ2-7,TRBD2,NA,TGTGCCAGCAGCTCTCGCCGGACTAGCTCGAGGGAGCAGTACTTC,CASSSRRTSSREQYF
TRBV19,TRBJ1-1,NA,few,TGTGCCAGTAGTATGCAAAGGATCTCCAACACTGAAGCTTTCTTT,CASSMQRISNTEAFF
TRBV2,TRBJ2-3,TRBD2,NA,TGTGCCAGCCCGGGACTAGGGATTACAGATACGCAGTATTTT,CASPGLGITDTQYF
TRBV10-1,TRBJ2-5,NA,NA,TGCGCCAGCAGTCCGGCAGGACAAGAGACCCAGTACTTC,CASSPAGQETQYF
TRBV29-1,TRBJ2-7,TRBD1,once,TGCAGCGTTCCGGGGACAGGGTTCAACGAGCAGTACTTC,CSVPGTGFNEQYF
TRBV18,TRBJ1-2,NA,NA,TGTGCCAGCTCATCCGACCAGAATAGCTATGGCTACACCTTC,CASSSDQNSYGYTF
TRBV7-3,TRBJ2-2,NA,NA,TGTGCCAGCAGCTTAGGGTCGGGGAACACCGGGGAGCTGTTTTTT,CASSLGSGNTGELFF
TRBV30,TRBJ1-1,NA,few,TGTGCCTGGACCCCGGGGGACGGCGGAGCTTTCTTT,CAWTPGDGGAFF